The 17 T cell receptor beta chains presented below share a single source sample, sequenced in a study of blood T cell repertoires in COVID-19. TCRdb's table, derived via immunoSEQ multiplex PCR, lists solely in-frame clones and lacks some. The table has a few hundred thousand clones, around 83% seen once. The sequencing input was peripheral blood. These receptors came from a middle-aged man who had recovered from COVID-19.

The chain links TRBV27 to TRBJ1-2; D possibly corresponds to TRBD1 (5 bases). V lost 0 bases, J lost 1 base, and 15 bases lay in between. The CDR3 sequence is 17 residues long. Germline assignment: CDR1 MNHEY and CDR2 SMNVEV (reference sequence). The CDR3 loop reads CASSLSGPPTLNYGYTF. CDR3 sequence (DNA): TGTGCCAGCAGTTTATCGGGGCCCCCGACCCTTAACTATGGCTACACCTTC.

This clone came up once. This chain connects TRBV19 to TRBJ2-3; 8 bases align to TRBD2. J gave up 4 bases and V 6 bases, and 6 bases lay outside the gene matches. The CDR3 has 14 amino acids. Looked up from germline, CDR1 is LNHDA and CDR2 is SQIVND (reference sequence). Here the CDR3 reads CASRTTSGSDTQYF. The CDR3 nucleotides read TGTGCCAGTAGGACCACTAGCGGATCAGATACGCAGTATTTT.

The chain carries TRBV19 and TRBJ2-3, with 9 bases that match TRBD2. CDR1 is LNHDA and CDR2 is SQIVND in the germline V gene (reference sequence). This CDR3 spans 14 amino acids. The V segment lost 6 bases and the J segment 7 bases; nucleotides outside the gene matches: 8. CDR3 amino acids: CASSPSGATNTQYF. The CDR3 bases are TGTGCCAGTAGCCCTAGCGGGGCTACTAATACGCAGTATTTT.

This clone came up once. The CDR3 loop reads CASSPEARSEQYF. CDR3 in DNA: TGTGCCAGCTCACCAGAGGCCCGGTCCGAGCAGTACTTC. The chain uses TRBV18 and TRBJ2-7; D remains ambiguous. The V gene lost 2 bases and the J gene lost 6 bases, with 11 bases spanning the gap. The length of the CDR3 is 13 residues. Germline loops: CDR1 KGHSH, CDR2 LQKENI.

The V gene is TRBV30, the J gene TRBJ1-6; D remains unclear. The CDR3 loop spans 13 amino acids. The ends were cut back, 6 bases at V and 5 bases at J, with 11 bases in the middle. Per germline, CDR1 GTSNPN and CDR2 SVGIG (reference sequence). The CDR3 loop is CACDISNNSPLHF. The CDR3, as DNA: TGTGCCTGCGACATCTCAAATAATTCACCCCTCCACTTT.

The chain is built from TRBV10-3 and TRBJ1-2; D unclear. Trimming took off 0 bases at V and 8 bases at J, with 13 bases between the two ends. Germline V gives CDR1 ENHRY, CDR2 SYGVKD. CDR3 length: 14 residues. CDR3 sequence: CAISESTLGRGYTF. DNA for the CDR3: TGTGCCATCAGTGAGTCGACTCTAGGTCGCGGCTACACCTTC.

There are a few counts of this clone. This chain uses TRBV7-8 with TRBJ2-7; 10 positions agree with TRBD2. The CDR3 length is 15 residues. Germline CDR1 SGHVS, CDR2 FQNEAQ. V gave up 5 bases and J gave up 7 bases; unmatched junction bases: 11. The CDR3 nucleotides are TGTGCCAGCAGCATAGGGGTGAGCGGGAGGGGTGAGCAGTACTTC. Protein sequence: CASSIGVSGRGEQYF.

In the case of this clone: One end of the junction does not line up with germline, which may come from a read error. The gene calls are TRBV7-7 and TRBJ2-5; D is unresolved. The CDR3 covers 14 residues. Looked up from germline, CDR1 is SSHAT and CDR2 is FNYEAQ (reference sequence). Here the CDR3 reads CASSLVAAEETQYF. Written as DNA, the CDR3 is TGTGCTAGCAGCTTAGTCGCGGCGGAAGAGACCCAGTACTTC.

The chain is built from TRBV7-9 and TRBJ2-7; 9 bases agree with TRBD1. Germline assignment: CDR1 SEHNR and CDR2 FQNEAQ (reference sequence). Trimming took 5 bases from V and 5 from J; bases not matched to a gene: 10. This CDR3 contains 15 residues. CDR3 sequence: CASSAEADRGHEQYF. The CDR3 nucleotides read TGTGCCAGCAGCGCTGAAGCGGACAGGGGCCACGAGCAGTACTTC.

The CDR3 bases are TGCGCCAGCAGATCGGGAGCTCCGATATCCTACGAGCAGTACTTC. Amino acid sequence: CASRSGAPISYEQYF. The V and J genes are TRBV5-1 and TRBJ2-7, with D possibly matching TRBD2 (6 bases). From germline, CDR1 is SGHRS and CDR2 YFSETQ. Trimming shortened V by 5 bases and J by 1 base, and 16 bases separated the two germline ends. The CDR3 totals 15 residues. Looking up the rest from reference TRBV5-1 and TRBJ2-7 gives the full variable domain: KAGVTQTPRYLIKTRGQQVTLSCSPISGHRSVSWYQQTPGQGLQFLFEYFSETQRNKGNFPGRFSGRQFSNSRSEMNVSTLELGDSALYLCASRSGAPISYEQYFGPGTRLTVT.

CDR3 residues: CASSYSIRGSYNEQFF. Here the CDR3 DNA reads TGTGCCAGCAGTTACTCGATCCGGGGGTCCTACAATGAGCAGTTCTTC. This chain links TRBV6-5 with TRBJ2-1; D perhaps matches TRBD2 (6 bases). V was cut by 0 bases and J by 1 base, with 10 bases left in between. This CDR3 is built from 16 residues. The germline V gene encodes CDR1 MNHEY and CDR2 SVGAGI.

The gene calls are TRBV5-4 and TRBJ2-1; 14 bases are shared with TRBD2. V dropped 4 bases and J dropped 4; count of bases not matched to a gene: 7. The CDR3 covers 17 residues. From germline, CDR1 is SGHNT and CDR2 YYREEE (reference sequence). The CDR3 region has the DNA TGTGCCAGCAGCCTGGACGGACTAGCGGGAGGTTACAATGAGCAGTTCTTC. Translation gives CASSLDGLAGGYNEQFF. The full variable domain, in which reference TRBV5-4 and TRBJ2-1 provide the parts outside the CDR3, is ETGVTQSPTHLIKTRGQQVTLRCSSQSGHNTVSWYQQALGQGPQFIFQYYREEENGRGNFPPRFSGLQFPNYSSELNVNALELDDSALYLCASSLDGLAGGYNEQFFGPGTRLTVL.

The chain links TRBV6-5 to TRBJ1-4; maybe TRBD1 (5 bases). V was pared by 6 bases and J by 7 bases, with 6 bases between. The CDR3 has 11 amino acids. Looked up from germline, CDR1 is MNHEY and CDR2 is SVGAGI. The chain's CDR3 is CASRGGEKLFF. Written as DNA, the CDR3 is TGTGCCAGCAGGGGGGGTGAAAAACTGTTTTTT.

This chain joins TRBV19 and TRBJ2-1; the D gene is possibly TRBD2 (5 bases). V was trimmed by 4 bases and J by 5 bases, leaving 18 bases between them. The V gene's germline CDR1 is LNHDA and CDR2 SQIVND (reference sequence). The CDR3 covers 16 residues. CDR3 nucleotide sequence: TGTGCCAGTAGTACCGAACTAGTCGGTAGGAACAATGAGCAGTTCTTC. Amino acids: CASSTELVGRNNEQFF. Full variable domain (outside the CDR3, taken from reference TRBV19 and TRBJ2-1): DGGITQSPKYLFRKEGQNVTLSCEQNLNHDAMYWYRQDPGQGLRLIYYSQIVNDFQKGDIAEGYSVSREKKESFPLTVTSAQKNPTAFYLCASSTELVGRNNEQFFGPGTRLTVL.

V and J are TRBV24-1 and TRBJ2-1; TRBD1 is a possible D gene (6 bases). V dropped 2 bases and J dropped 0 bases, with 10 bases sitting between them. The germline V gene encodes CDR1 KGHDR and CDR2 SFDVKD. The CDR3 runs 16 residues. DNA of the CDR3: TGTGCCACCAGTGATTCAGGGGCGAGCTCCTACAATGAGCAGTTCTTC. Protein sequence: CATSDSGASSYNEQFF.

The rearrangement links TRBV27 to TRBJ2-7; a possible D gene is TRBD2 (7 bases). This CDR3 has 14 amino acids. Germline loops: CDR1 MNHEY, CDR2 SMNVEV (reference sequence). V was cut by 7 bases and J by 4 bases, with 17 bases left in between. The CDR3 coding sequence is TGTGCCAGCAAGCCACAGGGAGGGGGTTACGAGCAGTACTTC. It codes for CASKPQGGGYEQYF.

V usage is TRBV6-2 or TRBV6-3 and J usage is TRBJ1-2; D possibly corresponds to TRBD1 (6 bases). Germline V gene lookup returns CDR1 MNHEY and CDR2 SVGEGT. The CDR3 has 12 amino acids. The V and J ends lost 6 bases and 7 bases respectively, with 12 bases between them. CDR3 sequence (DNA): TGTGCCAGCAGCAGGGGATTGACTGGCTACACCTTC. Protein sequence: CASSRGLTGYTF.